This T cell receptor beta chain is from a study of blood T cell repertoires in COVID-19. Study-level background: PBMCs, B-cell-depleted T cells, or T cells were the source of the cDNA or gDNA that made up the material.

The CDR3 covers 13 residues. The germline V gene has CDR1 ENHRY and CDR2 SYGVKD. Deletions cut 8 bases from V and 4 bases from J, with 12 bases between. In assigning cohorts, the study relied on participant-reported clinical history. Cohort 3 donors counted as recovered after two negative PCRs, clearance, or resolved symptoms. Authors' methods: Scientists estimated how many nucleated cells there were by amplifying reference gene primers. Clones were read by immunoSEQ multiplex PCR, and TCRdb kept only the in-frame ones, dropping some. V, J and clone size were drawn from that table, and D and trimming were deduced from the DNA. The data show around 310,000 clones, around 89% seen once.

Sequencing used PBMCs or T cells enriched from blood (not recorded which). The rearrangement uses TRBV10-3 and TRBJ2-4; a possible D gene is TRBD2 (6 bases). The source of this sequence is a woman aged 40 to 50 who had recovered from COVID-19. CDR3 residues: CAIGGTEKNIQYF. CDR3 in DNA: TGTGCCATCGGGGGGACGGAAAAAAACATTCAGTACTTC.